The 21 T cell receptor beta chains below come from one sample, sequenced in a study of response to subunit inactivated influenza vaccine. In TCRdb, the RT-PCR reads were re-called with MiXCR into one record per CDR3 protein. This sample has 630,000 or so distinct CDR3 sequences, with 15% to 18% found just once. Here the sequenced sample was PBMCs from blood, taken 11 to 12 days after vaccination. The receptors were gathered from a man aged 50 or older who received an inactivated influenza vaccine.

This chain connects TRBV7-2 to TRBJ2-2; 9 bases agree with TRBD2. CDR3 length: 17 residues. Germline V gives CDR1 SGHTA, CDR2 FQGNSA. V shed 1 base, J shed 3 bases, and the junction held 6 bases outside the gene matches. The CDR3 sequence: CASSLVPSGGHTGELFF. In DNA, the CDR3 is TGTGCCAGCAGCTTAGTCCCCAGCGGGGGGCACACCGGGGAGCTGTTTTTT.

The chain has TRBV18 and TRBJ2-3; no firm D call. The CDR3 totals 12 residues. The V gene lost 8 bases and the J gene lost 6 bases, with 12 bases spanning the gap. CDR1 and CDR2 from the germline V gene are KGHSH and LQKENI. The CDR3 nucleotides are TGTGCCAGCAAACCTTCCAGCGATACGCAGTATTTT. Its translation is CASKPSSDTQYF.

The rearrangement joins TRBV12-3 or TRBV12-4 to TRBJ2-3; 7 bases line up with TRBD2. The junction had 9 bases not matched to a gene; V was cut back by 6 bases and J by 0 bases. The CDR3 has 16 residues. The CDR3 DNA follows: TGTGCCAGCAGGGGGGGGATTGGGACTAGCACAGATACGCAGTATTTT. It yields the protein CASRGGIGTSTDTQYF.

The chain combines TRBV12-3 or TRBV12-4 with TRBJ1-2; possibly TRBD1 for D (6 bases). The V end was cut by 3 bases, the J end by 4 bases, with 15 bases between. CDR3 length equals 15 residues. CDR3 nucleotides: TGTGCCAGCAGTTTTTCCGGGGGCGTCATCTATGGCTACACCTTC. It specifies CASSFSGGVIYGYTF.

V usage is TRBV12-3 or TRBV12-4 and J usage is TRBJ1-4, with 9 bases fitting TRBD1. The CDR3 extends over 16 amino acids. The ends lost 5 bases at V and 7 bases at J; junction bases unmatched: 11. DNA of the CDR3: TGTGCCAGCAGTATTATAACAGGGGGCGCGGGTGAAAAACTGTTTTTT. This sequence encodes CASSIITGGAGEKLFF.

This clonotype was observed a few times. The rearrangement links TRBV12-3 or TRBV12-4 to TRBJ1-1; D gene unclear. With 3 bases removed from V and 1 base from J, the gap between germline ends came to 9 bases. CDR3 size: 14 residues. The CDR3 nucleotides are TGTGCCAGCAGTTTGCTCCGGTCGAACACTGAAGCTTTCTTT. Protein: CASSLLRSNTEAFF.

V gene TRBV7-8 combines with J gene TRBJ2-7; possibly TRBD1 or TRBD2 for D (5 bases each). V gave up 1 base and J gave up 2 bases, with 12 bases separating them. CDR3 length equals 15 residues. Germline CDR1 is SGHVS and CDR2 is FQNEAQ. This CDR3 reads CASSLVRQGAYEQYF. The CDR3 DNA follows: TGTGCCAGCAGCTTAGTTAGGCAGGGAGCCTACGAGCAGTACTTC.

This clonotype was seen more than once but under ten times. The rearrangement uses TRBV5-1 and TRBJ2-7; TRBD2 matches 12 bases. J lost 7 bases, V lost 3 bases, and 5 bases had no gene match. This CDR3 spans 14 amino acids. CDR1 and CDR2 (germline): SGHRS, YFSETQ. This CDR3 is CASSYGLAGWEQYF. DNA for the CDR3: TGCGCCAGCAGCTACGGACTAGCGGGATGGGAGCAGTACTTC.

At least ten counts were recorded for this clonotype. The rearrangement uses TRBV6-2 or TRBV6-3 and TRBJ2-7; TRBD1 matches 8 bases. V shed 5 bases, J shed 3 bases, and the junction held 15 bases outside the gene matches. The germline V gene encodes CDR1 MNHEY and CDR2 SVGEGT. This CDR3 comprises 17 residues. CDR3 loop: CASSGGIGTGVLYEQYF. For the CDR3, the DNA is TGTGCCAGCAGTGGGGGGATCGGGACAGGAGTTCTCTACGAGCAGTACTTC.

In this sample, this clonotype turned up a few times. This chain uses TRBV28 with TRBJ2-3; 8 nucleotides line up with TRBD2. V lost 3 bases to trimming and J lost 8 bases; unmatched junction nucleotides: 7. Germline lookup yields CDR1 MDHEN and CDR2 SYDVKM. CDR3 length: 14 residues. This CDR3 reads CASSFYPAGGTQYF. The CDR3 nucleotides read TGTGCCAGCAGTTTTTACCCCGCGGGAGGTACGCAGTATTTT.

The V call is TRBV7-2, the J call TRBJ1-1; tentative D call: TRBD1 (5 bases). This CDR3 has 12 residues. From germline, CDR1 is SGHTA and CDR2 FQGNSA. V lost 4 bases and J 8 bases, leaving 11 bases between the germline ends. CDR3 sequence: CASSWGTREAFF. The CDR3 DNA sequence: TGTGCCAGCAGCTGGGGGACGAGGGAAGCTTTCTTT.

The table lists this clonotype with many counts. The chain has TRBV4-2 and TRBJ2-1; TRBD2 matches at 8 bases. Unmatched junction bases numbered 2, after V lost 1 base and J lost 0 bases. CDR1 is LGHNA, CDR2 YNFKEQ, per germline. CDR3 length equals 16 residues. For the CDR3, the DNA is TGTGCCAGCAGCCAAGCGGGGGGGAGCTCCTACAATGAGCAGTTCTTC. Its translation: CASSQAGGSSYNEQFF.

This clonotype was observed a handful of times. V is TRBV6-5 and J is TRBJ1-6; weak D call: TRBD1 (6 bases). This CDR3 spans 15 amino acids. V lost 2 bases and J 13 bases, leaving 18 bases between the germline ends. From germline, CDR1 is MNHEY and CDR2 SVGAGI. The CDR3, as DNA: TGTGCCAGCAGTTACGGAACGGGGCAGGGGAACCCCCTCCACTTT. Translated: CASSYGTGQGNPLHF.

This clonotype was detected a few times. CDR3 sequence: CASSRNRGFDTEAFF. CDR3 nucleotide sequence: TGTGCCAGCTCACGCAACAGGGGCTTTGACACTGAAGCTTTCTTT. The rearrangement links TRBV18 to TRBJ1-1; 7 nucleotides line up with TRBD1. This CDR3 has 15 amino acids. The V gene end was trimmed by 4 bases and the J gene end by 3 bases; junction bases not matched to a gene: 8. CDR1 KGHSH and CDR2 LQKENI come from the germline V gene.

The genes are TRBV12-3 or TRBV12-4 and TRBJ1-1, with 9 bases that match TRBD1. The CDR3 covers 13 residues. The V segment lost 6 bases and the J segment 7 bases; nucleotides outside the gene matches: 6. The CDR3: CASRPQGAGEAFF. The CDR3 region has the DNA TGTGCCAGCAGACCACAGGGGGCCGGTGAAGCTTTCTTT.

The chain carries TRBV20-1 and TRBJ2-3; D not resolved. Between the trimmed V and J ends, which lost 3 bases and 0 bases, there was a span of 7 bases. CDR1 and CDR2 from the germline V gene are DFQATT and SNEGSKA (reference sequence). This CDR3 comprises 13 residues. CDR3 nucleotide sequence: TGCAGTGCTAGTTCGACTAGCACAGATACGCAGTATTTT. This translates into CSASSTSTDTQYF.

The CDR3, as DNA: TGTGCCAGCAGCTTAGTCGTCGTAGGGGAGACCCAGTACTTC. This gives the protein CASSLVVVGETQYF. V gene TRBV7-6 combines with J gene TRBJ2-5, with unresolved D. V gave up 1 base and J gave up 5 bases, with 11 bases separating them. This CDR3 region has 14 residues. Germline CDR1 reads SGHVS; CDR2 reads FNYEAQ.

The table lists this clonotype with a few counts. The chain recombines TRBV5-5 with TRBJ2-3, with 7 bases fitting TRBD2. The germline V gene has CDR1 SGHKS and CDR2 YYEKEE (reference sequence). V lost 3 bases, J lost 4 bases, and 5 bases stayed unmatched. The CDR3 has 14 amino acids. The CDR3 region has the DNA TGTGCCAGCAGCTGGACTAGACTGGCAGATACGCAGTATTTT. It specifies CASSWTRLADTQYF.

This sequence joins TRBV12-3 or TRBV12-4 and TRBJ1-6; D perhaps matches TRBD1 (5 bases). With 3 bases removed from V and 9 bases from J, the gap between germline ends came to 12 bases. CDR3 size: 14 residues. CDR3 sequence reads: CASSLGGVSSPLHF. In nucleotides, the CDR3 is TGTGCCAGCAGTTTGGGAGGGGTCAGTTCACCCCTCCACTTT.

The V and J genes are TRBV30 and TRBJ2-2; D gene uncertain. CDR1 is GTSNPN and CDR2 is SVGIG in the germline V gene (reference sequence). V shed 0 bases and J shed 5 bases, with 7 bases lying between them. The CDR3 is 13 residues long. CDR3 region: CAWSVGSTGELFF. Written as DNA, the CDR3 is TGTGCCTGGAGTGTAGGTAGTACCGGGGAGCTGTTTTTT.

J is TRBJ1-2 and V is TRBV20-1; D uncertain. The CDR3 has 13 amino acids. The V and J ends lost 5 bases and 7 bases respectively, with 17 bases between them. Germline CDR1 DFQATT, CDR2 SNEGSKA (reference sequence). As DNA, the CDR3 is TGCAGTGCTCACTCCGGTCAGCTCAGTGGCTACACCTTC. Protein: CSAHSGQLSGYTF.